Each of the 29 T cell receptor beta chains below was sequenced from the same sample in a study of control samples from healthy donors and cancer patients. Sequenced by immunoSEQ multiplex PCR; TCRdb stores in-frame clones only, minus some. Among over 100,000 clones, 80% to 95% were seen once, and the ten largest hold 2% to 3%. The sequenced material came from blood. The receptors here all came from a man aged 40-50 years in good health.

The chain carries TRBV2 and TRBJ1-2; weak D call: TRBD1 (5 bases). V dropped 3 bases and J dropped 4 bases, with 6 bases sitting between them. From germline, CDR1 is SNHLY and CDR2 FYNNEI. The CDR3 sequence is 12 residues long. CDR3 loop: CASSDRVYGYTF. CDR3 nucleotides: TGTGCCAGCAGTGACAGGGTCTATGGCTACACCTTC.

This chain uses TRBV2 with TRBJ2-1, with a possible D match to TRBD2 (7 bases). The V gene's germline CDR1 is SNHLY and CDR2 FYNNEI. The CDR3 extends over 15 amino acids. The ends were cut back, 7 bases at V and 7 bases at J, with 20 bases in the middle. CDR3 residues: CASTVRGGSGNEQFF. As DNA, the CDR3 is TGTGCCAGCACGGTTAGGGGGGGCTCAGGTAATGAGCAGTTCTTC.

The V and J genes are TRBV19 and TRBJ1-5; D call uncertain. V was shortened by 7 bases and J by 5 bases, with 12 bases between the two germline ends. Germline assignment: CDR1 LNHDA and CDR2 SQIVND (reference sequence). CDR3 length: 13 amino acids. This CDR3 is CASKNRNYQPQHF. The DNA of the CDR3 is TGTGCCAGTAAGAACAGAAATTATCAGCCCCAGCATTTT.

This chain connects TRBV24-1 to TRBJ2-5, with 7 positions matching TRBD2. CDR3 length: 12 residues. The germline CDR1 and CDR2 sequences are KGHDR and SFDVKD. V shed 1 base, J shed 9 bases, and the junction held 1 base outside the gene matches. CDR3 region: CATSDFAGAQYF. The CDR3, as DNA: TGTGCCACCAGTGATTTTGCGGGGGCCCAGTACTTC.

The chain is built from TRBV6-5 and TRBJ1-1, with TRBD1 matching over 9 bases. Trimming took 5 bases from V and 9 from J; bases not matched to a gene: 4. This CDR3 is 12 amino acids long. Per germline, CDR1 MNHEY and CDR2 SVGAGI. CDR3 coding DNA: TGTGCCAGCAGTCCTGGACAGGGGAAAGCTTTCTTT. This codes for CASSPGQGKAFF.

This chain joins TRBV19 and TRBJ2-3, with TRBD1 matching 7 bases. Germline V gene lookup returns CDR1 LNHDA and CDR2 SQIVND (reference sequence). This CDR3 comprises 14 residues. V lost 6 bases to trimming and J lost 4 bases; unmatched junction nucleotides: 7. CDR3 nucleotide sequence: TGTGCCAGTAGGGCCAGGGGGTACGCAGATACGCAGTATTTT. The encoded protein is CASRARGYADTQYF.

The genes are TRBV28 and TRBJ2-1; 10 nucleotides line up with TRBD2. CDR1 is MDHEN, CDR2 SYDVKM, per germline. V dropped 5 bases and J dropped 3; count of bases not matched to a gene: 7. CDR3 length: 16 residues. The CDR3 spells CASSMYSGGNYNEQFF. The CDR3 DNA reads as TGTGCCAGCAGTATGTATAGCGGGGGGAACTACAATGAGCAGTTCTTC.

This sequence joins TRBV4-2 and TRBJ1-5; D not resolved. The V and J ends lost 2 bases and 7 bases respectively, with 9 bases between them. There are 13 residues in the CDR3. Germline V gene lookup returns CDR1 LGHNA and CDR2 YNFKEQ. The CDR3 is CASSQSPQQPQHF. The CDR3 nucleotides are TGTGCCAGCAGCCAATCCCCGCAGCAGCCCCAGCATTTT.

This clone was detected only once. At one of its ends the junction is not consistent with the germline gene, which may arise from a read error. This chain joins TRBV7-9 and TRBJ2-2; TRBD1 or TRBD2 may be the D gene (5 bases each). Germline V gene lookup returns CDR1 SEHNR and CDR2 FQNEAQ (reference sequence). This CDR3 contains 16 residues. The CDR3 is CASSLTTVTEHRGAVF. CDR3 nucleotide sequence: TGTGCCAGCAGCTTAACGACAGTTACCGAACACCGGGGAGCTGTTTTT.

The gene calls are TRBV2 and TRBJ2-3, with 7 bases that match TRBD1. Trimming removed 6 bases from V and 6 bases from J; junction bases left unmatched: 3. The CDR3 sequence is 12 residues long. Looked up from germline, CDR1 is SNHLY and CDR2 is FYNNEI. The CDR3 loop reads CASSDRADTQYF. The CDR3 DNA reads TGTGCCAGCAGCGACAGGGCTGATACGCAGTATTTT.

The V gene is TRBV6-6, the J gene TRBJ1-4; 11 positions match TRBD1. The CDR3 extends over 14 amino acids. The ends lost 6 bases at V and 7 bases at J; junction bases unmatched: 4. Germline CDR1 MNHNY, CDR2 SVGAGI (reference sequence). The CDR3 DNA follows: TGTGCCAGCAGGAGGACAGGGGGCGTTGAAAAACTGTTTTTT. This gives the protein CASRRTGGVEKLFF.

V gene TRBV5-1 combines with J gene TRBJ1-1; the D is unclear. The V and J ends lost 0 bases and 0 bases respectively, with 9 bases between them. CDR1 is SGHRS, CDR2 YFSETQ, per germline. This CDR3 has 15 amino acids. The CDR3 coding sequence is TGCGCCAGCAGCTTGGAAGGGTTCATGAACACTGAAGCTTTCTTT. Amino acids: CASSLEGFMNTEAFF.

This clone has only one observation. V and J are TRBV2 and TRBJ1-2, with 10 bases matching TRBD1. CDR1 SNHLY and CDR2 FYNNEI come from the germline V gene. This CDR3 region has 14 residues. After removal of 10 bases from V and 3 bases from J, the junction contained 8 bases not matched to a gene. The CDR3 DNA sequence: TGTGCCACCCTCCGGGACAGGGGATACTATGGCTACACCTTC. This codes for CATLRDRGYYGYTF.

The genes are TRBV3-1 (or the pseudogene TRBV3-2) and TRBJ2-1; 11 positions match TRBD2. The CDR3 has 16 amino acids. Germline assignment: CDR1 LGHDT and CDR2 YNNKEL (reference sequence). Trimming took 3 bases from V and 9 from J; bases not matched to a gene: 10. The CDR3 DNA reads TGTGCCAGCAGCCACACGACTAGCGGGGCTCGGGGTGAGCAGTTCTTC. This translates into CASSHTTSGARGEQFF.

This clone was picked up a small number of times. This CDR3 reads CASSAGENTEAFF. The CDR3 region has the DNA TGTGCCAGCAGTGCGGGCGAGAACACTGAAGCTTTCTTT. The rearrangement uses TRBV6-4 and TRBJ1-1; D is unclear. Germline V CDR1 and CDR2: MRHNA, SNTAGT. CDR3 length: 13 residues. V was trimmed by 4 bases and J by 1 base, leaving 7 bases between them.

V gene TRBV30 combines with J gene TRBJ1-4; TRBD1 matches at 9 bases. Germline CDR1 is GTSNPN and CDR2 is SVGIG (reference sequence). The CDR3 spans 14 residues. The CDR3 coding sequence is TGTGCTCAGCGACAGGGGGGAGGGGGTGAAAAACTGTTTTTT. It codes for CAQRQGGGGEKLFF.

V usage is TRBV10-2 and J usage is TRBJ2-7; possible D gene TRBD1, 6 bases. The germline V gene encodes CDR1 WSHSY and CDR2 SAAADI. Deletions cut 3 bases from V and 2 bases from J, with 11 bases between. CDR3 length: 14 residues. The chain's CDR3 is CASSEWDNPYEQYF. The DNA of the CDR3 is TGCGCCAGCAGTGAATGGGACAACCCCTACGAGCAGTACTTC.

The chain couples TRBV5-4 to TRBJ1-3, with 8 bases fitting TRBD1. V lost 4 bases to trimming and J lost 0 bases; unmatched junction nucleotides: 3. CDR1 is SGHNT and CDR2 is YYREEE in the germline V gene (reference sequence). The CDR3 length is 15 residues. The CDR3 loop is CASSLQGGSGNTIYF. The DNA of the CDR3 is TGTGCCAGCAGCCTACAGGGGGGCTCTGGAAACACCATATATTTT. Looking up the rest from reference TRBV5-4 and TRBJ1-3 gives the full variable domain: ETGVTQSPTHLIKTRGQQVTLRCSSQSGHNTVSWYQQALGQGPQFIFQYYREEENGRGNFPPRFSGLQFPNYSSELNVNALELDDSALYLCASSLQGGSGNTIYFGEGSWLTVV.

This chain uses TRBV9 with TRBJ1-4; D remains ambiguous. CDR3 length: 13 amino acids. CDR1 and CDR2 from the germline V gene are SGDLS and YYNGEE. Between the trimmed V and J ends, which lost 0 bases and 5 bases, there was a span of 5 bases. CDR3 bases: TGTGCCAGCAGCGTAGACGGGAATGAAAAACTGTTTTTT. This translates into CASSVDGNEKLFF.

This chain connects TRBV5-1 to TRBJ2-3; D not resolved. V lost 1 base and J lost 4, with 10 bases in between. Germline V gives CDR1 SGHRS, CDR2 YFSETQ. The CDR3 totals 14 residues. The CDR3 loop is CASSLRVAADTQYF. The CDR3 DNA sequence: TGCGCCAGCAGCTTGCGGGTGGCGGCAGATACGCAGTATTTT. Together with reference TRBV5-1 and TRBJ2-3, the CDR3 gives the full variable domain: KAGVTQTPRYLIKTRGQQVTLSCSPISGHRSVSWYQQTPGQGLQFLFEYFSETQRNKGNFPGRFSGRQFSNSRSEMNVSTLELGDSALYLCASSLRVAADTQYFGPGTRLTVL.

V and J are TRBV27 and TRBJ1-4; D ambiguous. V lost 6 bases, J lost 3 bases, and 5 bases lay in between. The CDR3 covers 12 residues. The germline V gene has CDR1 MNHEY and CDR2 SMNVEV (reference sequence). CDR3 DNA: TGTGCCAGCAGGAACTCTAATGAAAAACTGTTTTTT. Translating gives CASRNSNEKLFF. The variable domain in full, completed from reference TRBV27 and TRBJ1-4, reads EAQVTQNPRYLITVTGKKLTVTCSQNMNHEYMSWYRQDPGLGLRQIYYSMNVEVTDKGDVPEGYKVSRKEKRNFPLILESPSPNQTSLYFCASRNSNEKLFFGSGTQLSVL.

The rearrangement links TRBV15 to TRBJ2-1, with D possibly being TRBD1 or TRBD2 (5 bases each). The CDR3 spans 15 residues. Trimming cost V 1 base and J 9 bases, with 16 bases left between them. The germline gives CDR1 LNHNV, CDR2 YYDKDF (reference sequence). The chain's CDR3 is CATSRGGLTGSEQFF. The DNA of the CDR3 is TGTGCCACCAGCAGAGGGGGGTTGACGGGGAGTGAGCAGTTCTTC.

This rearrangement joins TRBV3-1 (or the pseudogene TRBV3-2) to TRBJ2-1; no definite D call. The CDR3 has 14 residues. The V and J ends lost 2 bases and 7 bases respectively, with 12 bases between them. Germline CDR1 reads LGHDT; CDR2 reads YNNKEL (reference sequence). The CDR3 loop reads CASSQLSLGNEQFF. CDR3 nucleotide sequence: TGTGCCAGCAGCCAATTATCTTTGGGAAATGAGCAGTTCTTC.

This clone appeared once. This chain uses TRBV6-5 with TRBJ2-4, with 8 nucleotides matching TRBD1. The J segment lost 8 bases and the V segment lost 6 bases, leaving 12 bases of the junction unmatched. This CDR3 spans 15 amino acids. Germline CDR1 is MNHEY and CDR2 is SVGAGI. The CDR3 DNA follows: TGTGCCAGCAGGGGCTGGCAGGGGGCTGGATACATTCAGTACTTC. It is translated as CASRGWQGAGYIQYF.

The chain has TRBV24-1 and TRBJ2-1; TRBD2 is a possible D gene (5 bases). With 2 bases removed from V and 0 bases from J, the gap between germline ends came to 16 bases. The germline CDR1 and CDR2 sequences are KGHDR and SFDVKD. The CDR3 is 18 amino acids. The CDR3 bases are TGTGCCACCAGTGATTCCCAATCCGAAACTAGCTCCTACAATGAGCAGTTCTTC. Protein product: CATSDSQSETSSYNEQFF.

This clone was seen only a few times. The chain has TRBV27 and TRBJ1-6, with D uncertain. Per the germline V gene, CDR1 is MNHEY and CDR2 is SMNVEV (reference sequence). V was cut by 1 base and J by 10 bases, with 8 bases left in between. The CDR3 length is 13 residues. DNA for the CDR3: TGTGCCAGCAGTTTATTGCGTAACTCACCCCTCCACTTT. It encodes CASSLLRNSPLHF.

The V call is TRBV9, the J call TRBJ1-1; 10 bases agree with TRBD1. The CDR3 sequence is 15 residues long. CDR1 and CDR2 (germline): SGDLS, YYNGEE. With V trimmed by 4 bases and J by 4 bases, 7 bases remained unmatched. The CDR3 DNA is TGTGCCAGCAGCCTCCAGACAGGGGGCGTCACTGAAGCTTTCTTT. Protein sequence: CASSLQTGGVTEAFF.

V gene TRBV6-4 combines with J gene TRBJ1-5, with D tentatively TRBD1 (5 bases). Trimming stripped 2 bases from V and 6 bases from J, with 11 bases between. This CDR3 is 14 amino acids long. Germline assignment: CDR1 MRHNA and CDR2 SNTAGT. This CDR3 reads CASSDSGGCQPQHF. The DNA for the CDR3 is TGTGCCAGCAGTGACAGTGGGGGGTGTCAGCCCCAGCATTTT.

The genes are TRBV2 and TRBJ2-1, with D perhaps matching TRBD2 (6 bases). The ends were cut back, 8 bases at V and 5 bases at J, with 16 bases in the middle. There are 14 residues in the CDR3. Germline CDR1 is SNHLY and CDR2 is FYNNEI. The CDR3 sequence: CASAPELAHNEQFF. In DNA, the CDR3 is TGTGCCAGCGCCCCCGAACTAGCCCACAATGAGCAGTTCTTC.